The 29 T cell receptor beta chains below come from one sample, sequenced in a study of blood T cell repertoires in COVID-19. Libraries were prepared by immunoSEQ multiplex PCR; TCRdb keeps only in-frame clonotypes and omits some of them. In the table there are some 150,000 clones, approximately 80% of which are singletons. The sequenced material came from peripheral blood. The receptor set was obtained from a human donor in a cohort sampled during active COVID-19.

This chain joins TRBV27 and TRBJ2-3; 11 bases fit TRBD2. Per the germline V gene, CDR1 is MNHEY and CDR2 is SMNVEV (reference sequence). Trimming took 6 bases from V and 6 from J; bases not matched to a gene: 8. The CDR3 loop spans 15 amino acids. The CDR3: CASSIAGGPADTQYF. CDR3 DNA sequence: TGTGCCAGCAGCATAGCGGGGGGGCCGGCGGATACGCAGTATTTT.

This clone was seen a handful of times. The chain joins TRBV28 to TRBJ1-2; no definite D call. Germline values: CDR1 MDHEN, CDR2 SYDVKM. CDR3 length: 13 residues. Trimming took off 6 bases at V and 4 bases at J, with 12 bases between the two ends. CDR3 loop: CASSPPGGYGYTF. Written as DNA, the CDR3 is TGTGCCAGCAGCCCCCCCGGAGGCTATGGCTACACCTTC.

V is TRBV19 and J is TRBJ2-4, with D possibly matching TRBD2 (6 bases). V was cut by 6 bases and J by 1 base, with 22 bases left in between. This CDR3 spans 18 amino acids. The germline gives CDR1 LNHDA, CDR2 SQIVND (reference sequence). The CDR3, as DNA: TGTGCCAGTAGCCGTCGGGGCTCGGAAGGGAGGGCCAAAAACATTCAGTACTTC. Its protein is CASSRRGSEGRAKNIQYF.

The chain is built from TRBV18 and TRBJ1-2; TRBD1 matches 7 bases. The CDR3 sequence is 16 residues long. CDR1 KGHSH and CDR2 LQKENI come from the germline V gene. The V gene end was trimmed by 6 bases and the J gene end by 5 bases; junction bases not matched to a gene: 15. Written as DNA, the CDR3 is TGTGCCAGCTCCCCTCTAACATCCGGGACAGCTTATGGCTACACCTTC. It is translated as CASSPLTSGTAYGYTF.

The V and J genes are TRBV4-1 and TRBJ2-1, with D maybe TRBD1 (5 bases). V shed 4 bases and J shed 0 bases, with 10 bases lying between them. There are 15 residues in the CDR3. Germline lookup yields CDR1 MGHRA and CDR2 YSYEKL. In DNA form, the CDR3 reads TGCGCCAGCAGCCCACAGGCAAGCTCCTACAATGAGCAGTTCTTC. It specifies CASSPQASSYNEQFF.

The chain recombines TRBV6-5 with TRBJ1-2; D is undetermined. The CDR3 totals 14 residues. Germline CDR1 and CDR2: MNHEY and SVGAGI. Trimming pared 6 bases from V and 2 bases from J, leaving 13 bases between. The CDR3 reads CASREAGRNYGYTF. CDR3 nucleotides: TGTGCCAGCAGAGAGGCCGGCAGAAACTATGGCTACACCTTC.

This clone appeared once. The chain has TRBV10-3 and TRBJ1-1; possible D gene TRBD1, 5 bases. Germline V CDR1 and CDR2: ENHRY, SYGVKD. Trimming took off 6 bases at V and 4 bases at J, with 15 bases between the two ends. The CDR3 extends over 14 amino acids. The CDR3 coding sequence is TGTGCCATCAGGGGGGGACCCCAGGCCACTGAAGCTTTCTTT. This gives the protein CAIRGGPQATEAFF.

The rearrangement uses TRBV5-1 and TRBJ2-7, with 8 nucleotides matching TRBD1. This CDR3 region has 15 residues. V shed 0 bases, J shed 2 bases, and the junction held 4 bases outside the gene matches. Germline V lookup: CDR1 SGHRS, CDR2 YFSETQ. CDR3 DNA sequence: TGCGCCAGCAGCTTGGGGACAGGGACCACCTACGAGCAGTACTTC. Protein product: CASSLGTGTTYEQYF.

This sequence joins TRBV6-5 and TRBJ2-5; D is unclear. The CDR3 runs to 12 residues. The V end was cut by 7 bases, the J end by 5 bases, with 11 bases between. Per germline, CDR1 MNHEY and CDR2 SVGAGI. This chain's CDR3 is CASKLSGETQYF. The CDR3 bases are TGTGCCAGCAAATTGTCCGGGGAGACCCAGTACTTC.

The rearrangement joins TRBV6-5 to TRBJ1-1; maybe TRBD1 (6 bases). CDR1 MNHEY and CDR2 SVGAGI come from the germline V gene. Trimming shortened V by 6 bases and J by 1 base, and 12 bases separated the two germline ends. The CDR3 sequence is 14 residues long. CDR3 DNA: TGTGCCAGCAGGGGGGGGCAGGGGAACACTGAAGCTTTCTTT. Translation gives CASRGGQGNTEAFF.

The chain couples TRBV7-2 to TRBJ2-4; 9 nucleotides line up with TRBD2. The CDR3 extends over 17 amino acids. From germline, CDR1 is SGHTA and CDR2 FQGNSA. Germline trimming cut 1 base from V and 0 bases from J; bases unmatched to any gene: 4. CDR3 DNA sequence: TGTGCCAGCAGCTTAGTGGGTAGCGGGGGAGCCAAAAACATTCAGTACTTC. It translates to CASSLVGSGGAKNIQYF.

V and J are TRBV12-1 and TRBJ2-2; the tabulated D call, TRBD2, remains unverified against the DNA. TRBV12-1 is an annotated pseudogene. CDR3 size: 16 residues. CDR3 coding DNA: TGTGCCAGCAGCTTCAGCGGGGGGGAGACCCCGGGGGAGCTGTTTTTT. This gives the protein CASSFSGGETPGELFF.

The CDR3 DNA reads TGCGCCAGCAGTGACCAGGGGGGTCAGCCCCAGCATTTT. Residues: CASSDQGGQPQHF. The chain employs TRBV10-2 and TRBJ1-5, with 7 bases matching TRBD1. V trimming: 3 bases; J trimming: 6 bases; junction bases outside the gene matches: 2. The germline CDR1 and CDR2 sequences are WSHSY and SAAADI. This CDR3 contains 13 residues.

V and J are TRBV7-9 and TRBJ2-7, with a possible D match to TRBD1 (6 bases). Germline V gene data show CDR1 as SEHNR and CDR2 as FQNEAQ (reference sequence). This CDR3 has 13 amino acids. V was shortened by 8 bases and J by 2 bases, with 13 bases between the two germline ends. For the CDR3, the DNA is TGTGCCAGCCGTAGGGACACCCCCTACGAGCAGTACTTC. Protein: CASRRDTPYEQYF. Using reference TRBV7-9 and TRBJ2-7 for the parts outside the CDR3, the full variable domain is DTGVSQNPRHKITKRGQNVTFRCDPISEHNRLYWYRQTLGQGPEFLTYFQNEAQLEKSRLLSDRFSAERPKGSFSTLEIQRTEQGDSAMYLCASRRDTPYEQYFGPGTRLTVT.

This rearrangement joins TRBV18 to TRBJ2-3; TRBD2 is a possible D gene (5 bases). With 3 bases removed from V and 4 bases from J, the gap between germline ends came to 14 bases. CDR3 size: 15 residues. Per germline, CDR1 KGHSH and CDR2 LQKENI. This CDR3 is CASSPRASGSDTQYF. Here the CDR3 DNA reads TGTGCCAGCTCACCTCGGGCCTCGGGGTCAGATACGCAGTATTTT.

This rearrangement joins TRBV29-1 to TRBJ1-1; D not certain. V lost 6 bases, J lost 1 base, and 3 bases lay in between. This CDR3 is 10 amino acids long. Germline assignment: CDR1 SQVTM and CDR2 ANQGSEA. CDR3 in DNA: TGCAGCGTCTGGAACACTGAAGCTTTCTTT. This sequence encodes CSVWNTEAFF.

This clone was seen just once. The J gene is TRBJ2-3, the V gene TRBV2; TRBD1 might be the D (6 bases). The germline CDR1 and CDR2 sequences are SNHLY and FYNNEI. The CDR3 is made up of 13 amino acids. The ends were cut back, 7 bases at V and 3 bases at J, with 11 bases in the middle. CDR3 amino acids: CASKGTGTDTQYF. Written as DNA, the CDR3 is TGTGCCAGCAAGGGCACAGGGACAGATACGCAGTATTTT. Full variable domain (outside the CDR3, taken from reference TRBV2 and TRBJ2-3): EPEVTQTPSHQVTQMGQEVILRCVPISNHLYFYWYRQILGQKVEFLVSFYNNEISEKSEIFDDQFSVERPDGSNFTLKIRSTKLEDSAMYFCASKGTGTDTQYFGPGTRLTVL.

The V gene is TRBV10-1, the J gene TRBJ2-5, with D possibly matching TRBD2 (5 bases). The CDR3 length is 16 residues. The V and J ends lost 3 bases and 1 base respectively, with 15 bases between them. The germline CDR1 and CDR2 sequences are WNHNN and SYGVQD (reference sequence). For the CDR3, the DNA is TGCGCCAGCAGTGATCTCCGGGGTAGCTTCCAAGAGACCCAGTACTTC. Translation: CASSDLRGSFQETQYF.

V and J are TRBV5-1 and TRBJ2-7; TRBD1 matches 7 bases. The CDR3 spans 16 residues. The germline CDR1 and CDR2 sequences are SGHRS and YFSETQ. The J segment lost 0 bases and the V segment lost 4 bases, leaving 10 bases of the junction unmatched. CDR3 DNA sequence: TGCGCCAGCAGCGCCTCCGGGACAGCGTTCTCCTACGAGCAGTACTTC. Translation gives CASSASGTAFSYEQYF.

The chain's CDR3 is CASSYRVFYEQYF. CDR3 sequence (DNA): TGTGCCAGCAGTTACAGGGTATTCTACGAGCAGTACTTC. The chain combines TRBV2 with TRBJ2-7; perhaps TRBD1 as D (6 bases). Trimming shortened V by 5 bases and J by 3 bases, and 11 bases separated the two germline ends. The CDR3 loop spans 13 amino acids. Germline assignment: CDR1 SNHLY and CDR2 FYNNEI. The variable domain in full, with the rest retrieved from reference TRBV2 and TRBJ2-7, is EPEVTQTPSHQVTQMGQEVILRCVPISNHLYFYWYRQILGQKVEFLVSFYNNEISEKSEIFDDQFSVERPDGSNFTLKIRSTKLEDSAMYFCASSYRVFYEQYFGPGTRLTVT.

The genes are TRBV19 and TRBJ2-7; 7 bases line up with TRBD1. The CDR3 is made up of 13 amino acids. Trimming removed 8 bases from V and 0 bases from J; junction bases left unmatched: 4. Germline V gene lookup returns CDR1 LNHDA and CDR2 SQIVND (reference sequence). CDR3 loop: CASAGTDSYEQYF. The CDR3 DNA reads TGTGCCAGTGCCGGGACAGACTCCTACGAGCAGTACTTC.

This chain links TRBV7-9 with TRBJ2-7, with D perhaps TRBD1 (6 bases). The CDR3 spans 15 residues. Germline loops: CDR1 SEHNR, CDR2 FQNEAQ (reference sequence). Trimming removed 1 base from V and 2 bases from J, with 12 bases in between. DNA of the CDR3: TGTGCCAGCAGCTTAGACGGGCCAGGGGCCTACGAGCAGTACTTC. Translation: CASSLDGPGAYEQYF.

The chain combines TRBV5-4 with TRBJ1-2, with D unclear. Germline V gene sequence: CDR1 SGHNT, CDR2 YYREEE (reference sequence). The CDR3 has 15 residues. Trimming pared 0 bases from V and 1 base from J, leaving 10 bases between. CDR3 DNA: TGTGCCAGCAGCTTGGGTAGCGGGTTTAACTATGGCTACACCTTC. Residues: CASSLGSGFNYGYTF. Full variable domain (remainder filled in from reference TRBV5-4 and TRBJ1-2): ETGVTQSPTHLIKTRGQQVTLRCSSQSGHNTVSWYQQALGQGPQFIFQYYREEENGRGNFPPRFSGLQFPNYSSELNVNALELDDSALYLCASSLGSGFNYGYTFGSGTRLTVV.

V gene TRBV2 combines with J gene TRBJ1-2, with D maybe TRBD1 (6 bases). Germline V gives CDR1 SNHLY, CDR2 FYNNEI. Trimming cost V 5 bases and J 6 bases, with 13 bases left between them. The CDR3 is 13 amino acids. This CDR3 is CASSWTADNGYTF. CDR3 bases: TGTGCCAGCAGTTGGACAGCGGATAATGGCTACACCTTC.

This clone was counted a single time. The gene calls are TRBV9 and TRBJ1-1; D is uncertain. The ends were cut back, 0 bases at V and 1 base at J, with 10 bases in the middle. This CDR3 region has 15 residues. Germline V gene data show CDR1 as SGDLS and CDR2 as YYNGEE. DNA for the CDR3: TGTGCCAGCAGCGTAGATGACGCGGGGAACACTGAAGCTTTCTTT. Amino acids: CASSVDDAGNTEAFF.

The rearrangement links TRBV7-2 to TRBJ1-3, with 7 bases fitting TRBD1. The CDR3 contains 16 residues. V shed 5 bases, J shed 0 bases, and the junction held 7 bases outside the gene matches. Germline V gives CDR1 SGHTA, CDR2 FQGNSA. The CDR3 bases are TGTGCCAGCAGCGGAGACAGGGTCTTCTCTGGAAACACCATATATTTT. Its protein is CASSGDRVFSGNTIYF.

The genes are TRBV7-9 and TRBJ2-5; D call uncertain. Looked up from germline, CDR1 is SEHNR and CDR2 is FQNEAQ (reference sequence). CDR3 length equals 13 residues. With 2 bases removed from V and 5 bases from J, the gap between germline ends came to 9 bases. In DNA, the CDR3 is TGTGCCAGCAGCTTATCAGGCCAGGAGACCCAGTACTTC. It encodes CASSLSGQETQYF.

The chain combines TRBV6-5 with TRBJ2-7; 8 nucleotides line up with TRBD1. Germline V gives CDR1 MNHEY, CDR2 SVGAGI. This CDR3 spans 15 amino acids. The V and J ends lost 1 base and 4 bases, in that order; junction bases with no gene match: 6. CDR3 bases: TGTGCCAGCAGTTACTATTCAGGGACAGGTTACGAGCAGTACTTC. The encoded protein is CASSYYSGTGYEQYF.

Here the CDR3 DNA reads TGTGCCTGGAGGGGGGGGGCAGGAGAAGCTTTCTTT. Protein: CAWRGGAGEAFF. V is TRBV30 and J is TRBJ1-1; possibly TRBD1 for D (6 bases). CDR1 is GTSNPN and CDR2 is SVGIG in the germline V gene (reference sequence). The CDR3 has 12 amino acids. Trimming stripped 3 bases from V and 8 bases from J, with 13 bases between.